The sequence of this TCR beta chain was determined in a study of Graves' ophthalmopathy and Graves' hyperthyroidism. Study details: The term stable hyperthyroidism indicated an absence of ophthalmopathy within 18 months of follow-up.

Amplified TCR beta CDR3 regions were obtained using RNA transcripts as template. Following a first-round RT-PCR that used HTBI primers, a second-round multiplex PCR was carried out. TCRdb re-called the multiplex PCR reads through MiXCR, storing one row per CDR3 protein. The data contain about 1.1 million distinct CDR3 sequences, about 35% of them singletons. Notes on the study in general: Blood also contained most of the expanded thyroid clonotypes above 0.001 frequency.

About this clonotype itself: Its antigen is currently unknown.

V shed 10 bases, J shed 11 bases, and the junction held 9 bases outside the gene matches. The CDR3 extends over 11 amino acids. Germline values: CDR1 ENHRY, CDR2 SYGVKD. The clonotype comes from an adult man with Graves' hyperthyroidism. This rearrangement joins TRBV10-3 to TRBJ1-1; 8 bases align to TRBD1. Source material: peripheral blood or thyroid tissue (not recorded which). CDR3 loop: CASSLRDRAFF. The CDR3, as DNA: TGTGCCAGCAGCCTCCGGGACAGGGCTTTCTTT.